The 32 T cell receptor beta chains given below trace back to one sample, sequenced in a study of blood T cells in healthy people across ages. A J-beta primer mix and a sample-barcoded 5' primer were used in a second PCR of roughly 6 to 11 cycles. TCRdb re-derived calls from the 5' RACE reads in MiXCR, one entry per CDR3 protein. The sample holds around 320,000 distinct CDR3 sequences, around 27% seen once. The sample consisted of blood. These receptor sequences come from a woman in her 70s in good health.

This clonotype turned up a few times. The chain joins TRBV7-3 to TRBJ2-1; unclear D gene. The CDR3 is made up of 16 amino acids. Germline lookup yields CDR1 SGHTA and CDR2 FQGTGA. Trimming pared 2 bases from V and 1 base from J, leaving 12 bases between. The CDR3 sequence is CASSLEPSFSYNEQFF. Written as DNA, the CDR3 is TGTGCCAGCAGCTTAGAACCGTCTTTTTCCTACAATGAGCAGTTCTTC.

The chain has TRBV9 and TRBJ2-1; no definite D call. This CDR3 is 13 amino acids long. Trimming took off 0 bases at V and 5 bases at J, with 6 bases between the two ends. CDR1 is SGDLS, CDR2 YYNGEE, per germline. CDR3 bases: TGTGCCAGCAGCGTAGTCGGAGACAATGAGCAGTTCTTC. It codes for CASSVVGDNEQFF.

The chain links TRBV27 to TRBJ1-2; TRBD1 agrees at 10 bases. Per the germline V gene, CDR1 is MNHEY and CDR2 is SMNVEV (reference sequence). This CDR3 contains 16 residues. V lost 3 bases, J lost 4 bases, and 8 bases stayed unmatched. CDR3 protein: CASSLTGGEYSYGYTF. The CDR3 nucleotides read TGTGCCAGCAGTTTGACAGGGGGCGAATATAGCTATGGCTACACCTTC.

The table lists this clonotype with a few counts. This sequence joins TRBV6-5 and TRBJ2-1; tentatively, D is TRBD2 (5 bases). The DNA end is a closer match to TRBJ2-7, so the J assignment may be wrong. The germline V gene has CDR1 MNHEY and CDR2 SVGAGI. This CDR3 is 15 amino acids long. This chain's CDR3 is CASSYRDRARGEQYF. CDR3 DNA sequence: TGTGCCAGCAGTTATCGCGACCGGGCACGGGGCGAGCAGTACTTC.

This clonotype turned up a few times. Germline is not matched at one junction end, which may reflect a read error. The J gene is TRBJ2-5, the V gene TRBV7-7, with D unresolved. The CDR3 is 11 residues long. The V gene's germline CDR1 is SSHAT and CDR2 FNYEAQ (reference sequence). The CDR3 bases are TGTGCTGTCTTGAGGCGAGAGACCCAGTGCTTC. Translating gives CAVLRRETQCF.

In this sample, this clonotype turned up a few times. CDR3 amino acids: CATGIVSSYEQYF. CDR3 DNA: TGTGCCACCGGGATTGTTAGCTCCTACGAGCAGTACTTC. The chain carries TRBV10-3 and TRBJ2-7; D perhaps matches TRBD2 (5 bases). Germline CDR1 reads ENHRY; CDR2 reads SYGVKD. The CDR3 is 13 residues long. Trimming removed 10 bases from V and 0 bases from J, with 13 bases in between.

V usage is TRBV9 and J usage is TRBJ2-3; D is ambiguous. The CDR3 is made up of 14 amino acids. Germline lookup yields CDR1 SGDLS and CDR2 YYNGEE. With 3 bases removed from V and 4 bases from J, the gap between germline ends came to 12 bases. The CDR3 DNA is TGTGCCAGCAGCGAATACCGTGAGGCAGATACGCAGTATTTT. This translates into CASSEYREADTQYF.

This clonotype was recorded a few times. This sequence joins TRBV11-2 and TRBJ2-5, with D tentatively TRBD1 or TRBD2 (5 bases each). The tail of the sequence fits TRBJ2-7 better, so the J call may be wrong. The CDR3 runs to 15 residues. From germline, CDR1 is SGHAT and CDR2 FQNNGV. The chain's CDR3 is CASSLGGWSSYEQYF. In DNA, the CDR3 is TGTGCCAGCAGCTTAGGGGGGTGGAGCTCCTACGAGCAGTACTTC.

V gene TRBV19 combines with J gene TRBJ2-5; 9 nucleotides match TRBD2. V shed 4 bases and J 3 bases; nucleotides not matched to a gene: 9. The CDR3 has 16 residues. CDR1 is LNHDA, CDR2 SQIVND, per germline (reference sequence). CDR3 sequence reads: CASSTTTSGYEETQYF. The CDR3 coding sequence is TGTGCCAGTAGTACGACCACTAGCGGGTATGAAGAGACCCAGTACTTC.

The J gene is TRBJ2-5, the V gene TRBV20-1, with 12 bases lining up with TRBD2. The CDR3 is made up of 17 amino acids. Germline V CDR1 and CDR2: DFQATT, SNEGSKA (reference sequence). The V gene end was trimmed by 5 bases and the J gene end by 6 bases; junction bases not matched to a gene: 16. The CDR3 DNA sequence: TGCAGTGCTCTTTCTCCGACTAGCGGGAGTGTATATAAGACCCAGTACTTC. Translated: CSALSPTSGSVYKTQYF.

This chain links TRBV5-1 with TRBJ1-3; D is unclear. Germline CDR1 is SGHRS and CDR2 is YFSETQ. There are 16 residues in the CDR3. V shed 0 bases and J shed 0 bases, with 10 bases lying between them. The CDR3 sequence: CASSLGVPSSGNTIYF. CDR3 DNA sequence: TGCGCCAGCAGCTTGGGGGTGCCGAGCTCTGGAAACACCATATATTTT.

This clonotype was recorded a few times. The V and J genes are TRBV5-1 and TRBJ1-2; 7 positions match TRBD1. The CDR3 extends over 14 amino acids. J was trimmed by 4 bases and V by 1 base; bases with no gene match: 4. In germline, CDR1 is SGHRS, CDR2 YFSETQ. The CDR3 nucleotides read TGCGCCAGCAGCTTGAAACAGGGGAGCTATGGCTACACCTTC. This translates into CASSLKQGSYGYTF.

This chain joins TRBV3-1 and TRBJ2-1, with TRBD2 matching over 11 bases. The CDR3 spans 17 residues. CDR1 is LGHDT and CDR2 is YNNKEL in the germline V gene (reference sequence). J lost 11 bases, V lost 1 base, and 13 bases had no gene match. DNA of the CDR3: TGTGCCAGCAGCCAAGCCAGGGGTAGCGGGAGGGCTAATCAGCAGTTCTTC. Translated, it gives CASSQARGSGRANQQFF.

This clonotype was picked up a small number of times. The chain has TRBV20-1 and TRBJ2-3; no definite D call. The CDR3 has 10 residues. Trimming shortened V by 7 bases and J by 3 bases, and 5 bases separated the two germline ends. Germline values: CDR1 DFQATT, CDR2 SNEGSKA (reference sequence). CDR3 residues: CSGSTDTQYF. CDR3 DNA: TGCAGTGGGTCGACAGATACGCAGTATTTT.

This clonotype was recorded a few times. The rearrangement links TRBV7-2 to TRBJ2-1; tentative D call: TRBD1 (5 bases). The DNA end is more similar to TRBJ2-7, so the J call may be wrong. The germline CDR1 and CDR2 sequences are SGHTA and FQGNSA. The CDR3 runs 15 residues. CDR3: CASSLVRARGGEQYF. The CDR3 DNA reads as TGTGCCAGCAGCTTAGTCAGGGCGCGAGGTGGCGAGCAGTACTTC.

This clonotype was picked up a small number of times. The V call is TRBV27, the J call TRBJ2-4; 7 bases are a match to TRBD1. The germline CDR1 and CDR2 sequences are MNHEY and SMNVEV (reference sequence). The CDR3 is 12 residues long. J lost 3 bases, V lost 10 bases, and 3 bases had no gene match. CDR3 in DNA: TGTGCCACCAGGGGGATCAAAAACATTCAGTACTTC. Amino acids: CATRGIKNIQYF.

This clonotype was counted many times. The genes are TRBV28 and TRBJ2-5; D is unclear. Trimming removed 0 bases at V and 2 bases at J, with 4 bases between. CDR1 is MDHEN and CDR2 is SYDVKM in the germline V gene. The CDR3 has 13 amino acids. CDR3 nucleotides: TGTGCCAGCAGTTTATGGGGGCAAGAGACCCAGTACTTC. Translating it yields CASSLWGQETQYF.

The rearrangement uses TRBV2 and TRBJ2-7, with a possible D match to TRBD2 (6 bases). The CDR3 has 13 amino acids. V gave up 4 bases and J gave up 4 bases, with 11 bases separating them. Germline CDR1 reads SNHLY; CDR2 reads FYNNEI. The CDR3 DNA reads TGTGCCAGCAGTGGCGGGGACTCTTACGAGCAGTACTTC. Encoded protein: CASSGGDSYEQYF.

The genes are TRBV4-1 and TRBJ2-7, with D maybe TRBD2 (5 bases). Trimming took off 1 base at V and 0 bases at J, with 10 bases between the two ends. The germline gives CDR1 MGHRA, CDR2 YSYEKL. This CDR3 is 15 amino acids long. The CDR3 reads CASSQGGLSSYEQYF. CDR3 DNA sequence: TGCGCCAGCAGCCAAGGAGGGCTTAGCTCCTACGAGCAGTACTTC.

A few counts support this clonotype. The chain couples TRBV4-1 to TRBJ2-5, with TRBD2 as a possible D gene (6 bases). Judging by the DNA end, TRBJ2-1 fits better; the J call may be wrong. CDR3 size: 17 residues. In germline, CDR1 is MGHRA, CDR2 YSYEKL. The CDR3 DNA is TGCGCCAGCAGCCAAGATGCACCCGGGACTGGTTACAATGAGCAGTTCTTC. It specifies CASSQDAPGTGYNEQFF.

The V gene is TRBV20-1, the J gene TRBJ2-7; possible D gene TRBD1, 6 bases. The V gene lost 2 bases and the J gene lost 1 base, with 12 bases spanning the gap. CDR3 length: 14 amino acids. The V gene's germline CDR1 is DFQATT and CDR2 SNEGSKA (reference sequence). The CDR3, as DNA: TGCAGTGCTAGATCCGCACAGGGATCCTACGAGCAGTACTTC. Protein product: CSARSAQGSYEQYF.

This clonotype showed up just a few times. The chain uses TRBV5-6 and TRBJ1-5; D perhaps matches TRBD1 (5 bases). Looked up from germline, CDR1 is SGHDT and CDR2 is YYEEEE. CDR3 length equals 14 residues. Trimming left V 4 bases short and J 3 bases short, with 11 bases between. CDR3 sequence: CASSEGRFNQPQHF. For the CDR3, the DNA is TGTGCCAGCAGCGAGGGACGGTTCAATCAGCCCCAGCATTTT.

This clonotype has more than one count but fewer than ten. CDR3 in DNA: TGTGCCAGCAGTTCAGCGTCCTCAGATACGCAGTATTTT. Protein sequence: CASSSASSDTQYF. The chain has TRBV28 and TRBJ2-3; D call uncertain. Trimming took 4 bases from V and 4 from J, leaving 9 bases between them. The CDR3 is 13 amino acids. Per germline, CDR1 MDHEN and CDR2 SYDVKM.

This clonotype occurred a few times. The CDR3 nucleotides read TGTGCCAGCAGCTTGGAATTTGTAAGGGGGCGCGCAGAGACCCAGTACTTC. The encoded protein is CASSLEFVRGRAETQYF. The rearrangement joins TRBV5-6 to TRBJ2-1, with 7 bases matching TRBD1. The J call may be in error: the DNA end matches TRBJ2-5 better. Germline loops: CDR1 SGHDT, CDR2 YYEEEE. This CDR3 contains 17 residues.

This rearrangement joins TRBV7-2 to TRBJ2-7; D ambiguous. Germline CDR1 is SGHTA and CDR2 is FQGNSA. This CDR3 has 15 residues. The V end was cut by 1 base, the J end by 4 bases, with 14 bases between. CDR3 DNA sequence: TGTGCCAGCAGCTTAGAGTTCCAACCCACGTACGAGCAGTACTTC. It yields the protein CASSLEFQPTYEQYF.

The rearrangement joins TRBV7-2 to TRBJ2-7; unclear D gene. The CDR3 is made up of 14 amino acids. The ends were cut back, 2 bases at V and 2 bases at J, with 10 bases in the middle. Germline CDR1 is SGHTA and CDR2 is FQGNSA. CDR3 nucleotides: TGTGCCAGCAGCTTAAATTCCATGGCCTACGAGCAGTACTTC. This gives the protein CASSLNSMAYEQYF.

In its sample, this clonotype was seen a few times. This chain connects TRBV4-2 to TRBJ2-3, with TRBD2 matching over 10 bases. Germline trimming cut 4 bases from V and 1 base from J; bases unmatched to any gene: 5. The CDR3 is 16 residues long. Germline CDR1 LGHNA, CDR2 YNFKEQ. CDR3: CASSPGGTSGTDTQYF. The DNA of the CDR3 is TGTGCCAGCAGCCCCGGCGGGACTAGCGGCACAGATACGCAGTATTTT.

This clonotype has only a few counts. A single base separates this from a much larger clone, so it may be a read error. The V call is TRBV7-9, the J call TRBJ1-1, with 11 bases fitting TRBD1. The germline CDR1 and CDR2 sequences are SEHNR and FQNEAQ (reference sequence). The junction had 5 bases not matched to a gene; V was cut back by 4 bases and J by 4 bases. The CDR3 covers 15 residues. CDR3 sequence (DNA): TGTGCCAGCAGCTCAGGACAGGGGGCGAGCACTGAAGCTTTCTTT. The encoded protein is CASSSGQGASTEAFF.

The table lists this clonotype with a few counts. This chain uses TRBV9 with TRBJ2-1; D unclear. CDR1 is SGDLS and CDR2 is YYNGEE in the germline V gene. CDR3 length equals 15 residues. V lost 0 bases to trimming and J lost 4 bases, with 11 bases between them. The CDR3 reads CASSVGDAVYNEQFF. Here the CDR3 DNA reads TGTGCCAGCAGCGTAGGAGACGCCGTTTACAATGAGCAGTTCTTC.

This clonotype was observed a single time. This chain uses TRBV20-1 with TRBJ2-1, with D unclear. This CDR3 is 11 amino acids long. Germline CDR1 DFQATT, CDR2 SNEGSKA (reference sequence). V was cut by 4 bases and J by 4 bases, with 5 bases left in between. The chain's CDR3 is CSATTYNEQFF. Written as DNA, the CDR3 is TGCAGTGCTACCACTTACAATGAGCAGTTCTTC.

The J gene is TRBJ2-7, the V gene TRBV28; 9 bases match TRBD2. From germline, CDR1 is MDHEN and CDR2 SYDVKM. CDR3 size: 15 residues. The junction had 11 bases not matched to a gene; V was cut back by 5 bases and J by 6 bases. CDR3 nucleotide sequence: TGTGCCAGCAGTACCCAAGGGACTAGCAAAGCCGAGCAGTACTTC. Amino acid sequence: CASSTQGTSKAEQYF.

This clonotype was counted at least ten times. The rearrangement joins TRBV5-1 to TRBJ2-7; 8 bases fit TRBD2. Per the germline V gene, CDR1 is SGHRS and CDR2 is YFSETQ. V shed 0 bases, J shed 4 bases, and the junction held 3 bases outside the gene matches. The CDR3 consists of 14 residues. The CDR3, as DNA: TGCGCCAGCAGCTTGGGAGCGGGAGCGTACGAGCAGTACTTC. It translates to CASSLGAGAYEQYF.